This TCR beta chain was captured by sequencing in a study of T cell repertoires and HLA-DP antigens. Study information: Alloreactive CD4+ T cells targeted HLA-DP on transduced HeLa.

The PCR primers covered 54 TRBV and 13 TRBJ segments. TCRdb's copy holds only in-frame clones and misses some; the assay was immunoSEQ multiplex PCR. Among 75,000 to 90,000 clones listed, about nine tenths were seen once. Trimming took 6 bases from V and 0 from J; bases not matched to a gene: 5. Per the germline V gene, CDR1 is MNHEY and CDR2 is SMNVEV (reference sequence). The CDR3 sequence is 15 residues long. Comments on this clone: Its antigen is not identified.

The sequence came from a man between 50 and 59 years old in good health and CMV-seronegative. This rearrangement joins TRBV27 to TRBJ2-3; TRBD1 agrees at 8 bases. The specimen was CD4+ T cells from PBMCs. The CDR3 loop reads CASRFDRGSTDTQYF. In DNA, the CDR3 is TGTGCCAGCAGATTCGACAGGGGCAGCACAGATACGCAGTATTTT.